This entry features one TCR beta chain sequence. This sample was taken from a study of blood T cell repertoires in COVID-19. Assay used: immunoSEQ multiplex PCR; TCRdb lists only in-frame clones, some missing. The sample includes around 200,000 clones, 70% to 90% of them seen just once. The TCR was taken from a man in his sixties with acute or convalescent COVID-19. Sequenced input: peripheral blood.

The CDR3 DNA reads as TGTGCCAGCAGTTTCTTGGAGGGGGCCAACGAGCAGTACTTC. Residues: CASSFLEGANEQYF. This sequence joins TRBV28 and TRBJ2-7; tentative D call: TRBD1 (7 bases). The CDR3 sequence is 14 residues long. The germline gives CDR1 MDHEN, CDR2 SYDVKM. Trimming took 3 bases from V and 5 from J, leaving 14 bases between them.